What follows are 28 T cell receptor beta chains derived from one specimen sequenced in a study of cytomegalovirus exposure and HLA in healthy donors. TCRdb's table, derived via immunoSEQ multiplex PCR, lists solely in-frame clones and lacks some. This sample has 250,000 to 350,000 clones, with roughly 90% found just once. Sequencing was performed on PBMCs. The receptor set was obtained from a woman under 40 in good health and CMV-seropositive.

The CDR3 sequence is CASSVVGRGGGEQFF. For the CDR3, the DNA is TGTGCCAGCAGCGTAGTTGGCAGGGGAGGGGGTGAGCAGTTCTTC. The J gene is TRBJ2-1, the V gene TRBV9; weak D call: TRBD2 (7 bases). Trimming stripped 0 bases from V and 9 bases from J, with 16 bases between. Germline V gene lookup returns CDR1 SGDLS and CDR2 YYNGEE. CDR3 length: 15 amino acids.

The chain has TRBV25-1 and TRBJ1-2; D is uncertain. Germline assignment: CDR1 MGHDK and CDR2 SYGVNS. The CDR3 has 13 residues. The ends were cut back, 3 bases at V and 7 bases at J, with 12 bases in the middle. CDR3 bases: TGTGCCAGCAGTGAGCGACAAATGGGTGGCTACACCTTC. Translated, it gives CASSERQMGGYTF.

This sequence joins TRBV7-2 and TRBJ2-1; D gene uncertain. Between the trimmed V and J ends, which lost 0 bases and 5 bases, there was a span of 5 bases. There are 13 residues in the CDR3. In germline, CDR1 is SGHTA, CDR2 FQGNSA. CDR3 residues: CASSLAQDNEQFF. The CDR3 DNA reads TGTGCCAGCAGCTTAGCTCAGGACAATGAGCAGTTCTTC.

The gene calls are TRBV6-1 and TRBJ2-1; 12 bases align to TRBD2. The germline gives CDR1 MNHNS, CDR2 SASEGT. The trim removed 2 bases at V and 6 bases at J, leaving 2 bases unmatched. The CDR3 is 15 amino acids. CDR3 sequence reads: CASSETTSGGNEQFF. CDR3 nucleotide sequence: TGTGCCAGCAGTGAAACGACTAGCGGGGGCAATGAGCAGTTCTTC.

The rearrangement joins TRBV2 to TRBJ2-1, with TRBD2 matching over 8 bases. Germline CDR1 and CDR2: SNHLY and FYNNEI. This CDR3 comprises 15 residues. The ends lost 7 bases at V and 7 bases at J; junction bases unmatched: 12. CDR3 sequence: CASKREVAGRNEQFF. The CDR3 coding sequence is TGTGCCAGCAAAAGGGAGGTAGCGGGAAGAAATGAGCAGTTCTTC. The complete variable domain, with remaining parts taken from reference TRBV2 and TRBJ2-1, reads EPEVTQTPSHQVTQMGQEVILRCVPISNHLYFYWYRQILGQKVEFLVSFYNNEISEKSEIFDDQFSVERPDGSNFTLKIRSTKLEDSAMYFCASKREVAGRNEQFFGPGTRLTVL.

The chain joins TRBV6-5 to TRBJ1-3; a possible D gene is TRBD1 (5 bases). The CDR3 is 15 amino acids. The germline CDR1 and CDR2 sequences are MNHEY and SVGAGI. Between the trimmed V and J ends, which lost 5 bases and 4 bases, there was a span of 15 bases. The CDR3, as DNA: TGTGCCAGCAGTGCTCTAGGGGTTTCAGGAAACACCATATATTTT. Its translation: CASSALGVSGNTIYF.

The V gene is TRBV5-4, the J gene TRBJ2-2; perhaps TRBD1 as D (6 bases). Germline-derived CDR1 and CDR2 are SGHNT and YYREEE (reference sequence). The CDR3 has 13 residues. The ends were cut back, 4 bases at V and 7 bases at J, with 11 bases in the middle. This CDR3 is CASSPWTDGELFF. The CDR3 region has the DNA TGTGCCAGCAGCCCCTGGACAGACGGGGAGCTGTTTTTT. Complete variable domain (other parts from reference TRBV5-4 and TRBJ2-2): ETGVTQSPTHLIKTRGQQVTLRCSSQSGHNTVSWYQQALGQGPQFIFQYYREEENGRGNFPPRFSGLQFPNYSSELNVNALELDDSALYLCASSPWTDGELFFGEGSRLTVL.

The CDR3 loop reads CASSTGTGPIPFNEKLFF. The CDR3 region has the DNA TGTGCCAGCAGCACCGGGACAGGGCCTATCCCCTTTAATGAAAAACTGTTTTTT. The chain employs TRBV7-8 and TRBJ1-4; TRBD1 matches at 9 bases. The CDR3 covers 18 residues. J lost 4 bases, V lost 5 bases, and 14 bases had no gene match. Per germline, CDR1 SGHVS and CDR2 FQNEAQ.

The CDR3 nucleotides read TGTGCCAGCAGTGCCCCCGGGGGGTACGGCTACACCTTC. Its translation is CASSAPGGYGYTF. The gene calls are TRBV6-1 and TRBJ1-2, with a tentative D call TRBD1 (5 bases). Trimming stripped 4 bases from V and 8 bases from J, with 14 bases between. The CDR3 consists of 13 residues. Germline V lookup: CDR1 MNHNS, CDR2 SASEGT.

The chain recombines TRBV4-1 with TRBJ2-1; 8 bases match TRBD2. J lost 8 bases, V lost 1 base, and 7 bases had no gene match. CDR3 length: 15 amino acids. Germline V lookup: CDR1 MGHRA, CDR2 YSYEKL. As DNA, the CDR3 is TGCGCCAGCAGCCAAGTTGCAGCGGGAGTGTATGAGCAGTTCTTC. Translated, it gives CASSQVAAGVYEQFF.

This chain uses TRBV19 with TRBJ2-7; 8 bases line up with TRBD1. The J segment lost 4 bases and the V segment lost 6 bases, leaving 5 bases of the junction unmatched. There are 13 residues in the CDR3. The germline V gene has CDR1 LNHDA and CDR2 SQIVND (reference sequence). CDR3 loop: CASRGQGVYEQYF. For the CDR3, the DNA is TGTGCCAGTAGAGGACAGGGTGTGTACGAGCAGTACTTC.

The rearrangement joins TRBV5-6 to TRBJ2-3; maybe TRBD2 (5 bases). CDR1 SGHDT and CDR2 YYEEEE come from the germline V gene. This CDR3 has 13 residues. V gave up 2 bases and J gave up 4 bases, with 8 bases separating them. Here the CDR3 reads CASSFGSADTQYF. The CDR3 DNA reads as TGTGCCAGCAGCTTTGGGAGCGCAGATACGCAGTATTTT. The full variable domain, its missing parts supplied by reference TRBV5-6 and TRBJ2-3, is DAGVTQSPTHLIKTRGQQVTLRCSPKSGHDTVSWYQQALGQGPQFIFQYYEEEERQRGNFPDRFSGHQFPNYSSELNVNALLLGDSALYLCASSFGSADTQYFGPGTRLTVL.

The chain carries TRBV7-8 and TRBJ1-2, with no clear D. This CDR3 is 14 amino acids long. V dropped 2 bases and J dropped 3 bases, with 10 bases sitting between them. The germline CDR1 and CDR2 sequences are SGHVS and FQNEAQ. The CDR3 reads CASSLSYSHYGYTF. In nucleotides, the CDR3 is TGTGCCAGCAGCTTATCTTACAGTCACTATGGCTACACCTTC. The variable domain in full, completed from reference TRBV7-8 and TRBJ1-2, reads GAGVSQSPRYKVAKRGQDVALRCDPISGHVSLFWYQQALGQGPEFLTYFQNEAQLDKSGLPSDRFFAERPEGSVSTLKIQRTQQEDSAVYLCASSLSYSHYGYTFGSGTRLTVV.

A few counts support this clone. The chain joins TRBV6-4 to TRBJ1-2, with D possibly matching TRBD1 (5 bases). Trimming stripped 6 bases from V and 8 bases from J, with 16 bases between. Germline CDR1 reads MRHNA; CDR2 reads SNTAGT. The CDR3 extends over 13 amino acids. The CDR3 reads CASSPGAGFGYTF. The CDR3 DNA sequence: TGTGCCAGCAGCCCCGGCGCAGGGTTCGGCTACACCTTC.

This chain connects TRBV30 to TRBJ1-2, with a tentative D call TRBD1 (6 bases). The V end was cut by 3 bases, the J end by 0 bases, with 20 bases between. CDR1 and CDR2 from the germline V gene are GTSNPN and SVGIG (reference sequence). This CDR3 has 17 residues. CDR3 region: CAWSLKGGRGANYGYTF. The CDR3 nucleotides are TGTGCCTGGAGCCTTAAGGGGGGGCGCGGAGCTAACTATGGCTACACCTTC.

The chain is built from TRBV11-1 and TRBJ2-7; D perhaps matches TRBD2 (5 bases). Germline V gene lookup returns CDR1 SGHAT and CDR2 FQDESV (reference sequence). This CDR3 spans 15 amino acids. Trimming took 2 bases from V and 0 from J, leaving 11 bases between them. The CDR3 region is CASSLLATTSYEQYF. The CDR3 region has the DNA TGTGCCAGCAGCTTACTTGCGACTACCTCCTACGAGCAGTACTTC.

J is TRBJ2-5 and V is TRBV9; D not certain. Per germline, CDR1 SGDLS and CDR2 YYNGEE. Trimming shortened V by 0 bases and J by 0 bases, and 12 bases separated the two germline ends. This CDR3 comprises 16 residues. CDR3 sequence reads: CASSVAWQAYQETQYF. The CDR3 nucleotides read TGTGCCAGCAGCGTAGCTTGGCAGGCTTACCAAGAGACCCAGTACTTC.

This chain uses TRBV7-8 with TRBJ2-7; the match to TRBD2 covers 8 bases. The CDR3 totals 13 residues. V lost 5 bases, J lost 6 bases, and 6 bases stayed unmatched. Germline CDR1 SGHVS, CDR2 FQNEAQ. The CDR3 protein is CASSPLLAGEQYF. The CDR3 region has the DNA TGTGCCAGCAGCCCCCTCCTAGCGGGCGAGCAGTACTTC. Drawing the rest from reference TRBV7-8 and TRBJ2-7, the complete variable domain is GAGVSQSPRYKVAKRGQDVALRCDPISGHVSLFWYQQALGQGPEFLTYFQNEAQLDKSGLPSDRFFAERPEGSVSTLKIQRTQQEDSAVYLCASSPLLAGEQYFGPGTRLTVT.

CDR3 amino acids: CASSPRGTGVSNQPQHF. CDR3 DNA sequence: TGTGCCAGCTCACCGCGGGGGACAGGGGTAAGCAATCAGCCCCAGCATTTT. The V and J genes are TRBV18 and TRBJ1-5; 10 positions match TRBD1. Germline V CDR1 and CDR2: KGHSH, LQKENI. V lost 3 bases, J lost 1 base, and 6 bases stayed unmatched. The CDR3 length is 17 residues.

The V and J genes are TRBV6-6 and TRBJ2-1; 11 nucleotides match TRBD2. Per the germline V gene, CDR1 is MNHNY and CDR2 is SVGAGI (reference sequence). CDR3 length equals 14 residues. V shed 5 bases and J 9 bases; nucleotides not matched to a gene: 6. CDR3 loop: CASSLAGGKIEQFF. CDR3 DNA: TGTGCCAGCAGTCTAGCGGGAGGAAAGATTGAGCAGTTCTTC.

The J gene is TRBJ2-2, the V gene TRBV9; no firm D call. There are 13 residues in the CDR3. Trimming stripped 4 bases from V and 5 bases from J, with 9 bases between. The germline V gene encodes CDR1 SGDLS and CDR2 YYNGEE. The CDR3 here is CASSYLETGELFF. CDR3 sequence (DNA): TGTGCCAGCAGCTACTTGGAGACCGGGGAGCTGTTTTTT.

This chain uses TRBV29-1 with TRBJ2-7, with D unresolved. The CDR3 has 12 amino acids. Per germline, CDR1 SQVTM and CDR2 ANQGSEA. The ends were cut back, 2 bases at V and 3 bases at J, with 8 bases in the middle. This CDR3 reads CSVESGYYEQYF. DNA for the CDR3: TGCAGCGTTGAATCAGGCTACTACGAGCAGTACTTC.

About this clone: Other DNA sequences in this sample translate to the same CDR3. This chain joins TRBV30 and TRBJ2-5, with D unresolved. Germline V gene lookup returns CDR1 GTSNPN and CDR2 SVGIG (reference sequence). Trimming stripped 0 bases from V and 5 bases from J, with 4 bases between. The CDR3 totals 11 residues. In DNA, the CDR3 is TGTGCCTGGAGTGTCGGTGAGACCCAGTACTTC. Its protein product is CAWSVGETQYF.

This chain links TRBV27 with TRBJ2-1; 11 bases fit TRBD2. From germline, CDR1 is MNHEY and CDR2 SMNVEV (reference sequence). The ends lost 8 bases at V and 3 bases at J; junction bases unmatched: 6. The CDR3 contains 15 residues. CDR3 residues: CASHRTSGLYNEQFF. The CDR3 region has the DNA TGTGCCAGCCACCGGACTAGCGGGCTCTACAATGAGCAGTTCTTC.

This clone showed up just a few times. The same CDR3 can be traced to other DNA sequences in this sample. The chain has TRBV7-2 and TRBJ2-5, with TRBD1 identical over 7 bases. The V segment lost 1 base and the J segment 2 bases; nucleotides outside the gene matches: 4. CDR3 length: 15 residues. From germline, CDR1 is SGHTA and CDR2 FQGNSA. CDR3 nucleotides: TGTGCCAGCAGCTTAGTCGACAGGGCACAAGAGACCCAGTACTTC. This translates into CASSLVDRAQETQYF.

This chain joins TRBV6-1 and TRBJ2-7, with 8 bases that match TRBD1. After removal of 3 bases from V and 3 bases from J, the junction contained 13 bases not matched to a gene. Looked up from germline, CDR1 is MNHNS and CDR2 is SASEGT. The CDR3 contains 17 residues. The CDR3 DNA follows: TGTGCCAGCAGTGATCGCGGACAGGGCCTATCTTACTACGAGCAGTACTTC. This sequence encodes CASSDRGQGLSYYEQYF.

This sequence joins TRBV19 and TRBJ1-6; 9 bases line up with TRBD1. Unmatched junction bases numbered 7, after V lost 4 bases and J lost 9 bases. In germline, CDR1 is LNHDA, CDR2 SQIVND (reference sequence). The CDR3 is 15 amino acids. CDR3 DNA sequence: TGTGCCAGTAGTACTACAGGGGGCTATGCTTCACCCCTCCACTTT. Encoded protein: CASSTTGGYASPLHF.

J is TRBJ1-1 and V is TRBV9; D may be TRBD1 (6 bases). The CDR3 consists of 14 residues. Germline assignment: CDR1 SGDLS and CDR2 YYNGEE. The V end lost 0 bases, the J end lost 5 bases, and 11 bases lay between the germline ends. The CDR3 nucleotides are TGTGCCAGCAGCGTAGCAGGGGAGGGGACTGAAGCTTTCTTT. Translating gives CASSVAGEGTEAFF.